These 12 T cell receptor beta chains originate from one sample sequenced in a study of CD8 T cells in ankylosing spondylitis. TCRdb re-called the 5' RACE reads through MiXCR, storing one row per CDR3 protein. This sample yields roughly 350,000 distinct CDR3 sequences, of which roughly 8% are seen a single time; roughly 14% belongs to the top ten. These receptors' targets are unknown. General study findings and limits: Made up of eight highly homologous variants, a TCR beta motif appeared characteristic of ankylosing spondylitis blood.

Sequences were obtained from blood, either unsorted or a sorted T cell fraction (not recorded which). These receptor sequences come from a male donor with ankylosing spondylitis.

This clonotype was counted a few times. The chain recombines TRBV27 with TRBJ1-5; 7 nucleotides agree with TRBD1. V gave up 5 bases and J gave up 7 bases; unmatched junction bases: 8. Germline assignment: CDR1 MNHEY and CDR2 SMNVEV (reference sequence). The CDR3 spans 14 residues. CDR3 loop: CASSDRAKGQPQHF. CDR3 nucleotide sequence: TGTGCCAGCAGTGACAGGGCCAAGGGGCAGCCCCAGCATTTT.

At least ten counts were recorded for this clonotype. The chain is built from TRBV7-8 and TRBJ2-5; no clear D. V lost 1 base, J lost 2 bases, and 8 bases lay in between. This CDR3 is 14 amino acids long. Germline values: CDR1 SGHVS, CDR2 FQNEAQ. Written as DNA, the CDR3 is TGTGCCAGCAGCTTAGTCAGCAAACAAGAGACCCAGTACTTC. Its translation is CASSLVSKQETQYF. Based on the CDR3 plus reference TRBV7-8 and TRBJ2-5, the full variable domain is GAGVSQSPRYKVAKRGQDVALRCDPISGHVSLFWYQQALGQGPEFLTYFQNEAQLDKSGLPSDRFFAERPEGSVSTLKIQRTQQEDSAVYLCASSLVSKQETQYFGPGTRLLVL.

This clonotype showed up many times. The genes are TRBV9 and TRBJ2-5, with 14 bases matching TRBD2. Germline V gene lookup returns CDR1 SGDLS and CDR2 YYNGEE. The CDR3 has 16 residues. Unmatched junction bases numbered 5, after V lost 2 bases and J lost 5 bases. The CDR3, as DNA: TGTGCCAGCAGCGTGGGGACTAGCGGGAGTGGGGAGACCCAGTACTTC. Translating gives CASSVGTSGSGETQYF.

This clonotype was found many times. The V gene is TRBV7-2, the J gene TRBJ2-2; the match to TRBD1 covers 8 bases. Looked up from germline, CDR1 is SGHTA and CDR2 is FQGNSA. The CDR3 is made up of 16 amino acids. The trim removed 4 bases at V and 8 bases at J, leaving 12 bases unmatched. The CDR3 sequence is CASSSQGAEWTGELFF. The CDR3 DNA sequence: TGTGCCAGCAGCTCTCAGGGGGCAGAGTGGACTGGGGAGCTGTTTTTT. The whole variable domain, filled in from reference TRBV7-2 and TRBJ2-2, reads GAGVSQSPSNKVTEKGKDVELRCDPISGHTALYWYRQSLGQGLEFLIYFQGNSAPDKSGLPSDRFSAERTGGSVSTLTIQRTQQEDSAVYLCASSSQGAEWTGELFFGEGSRLTVL.

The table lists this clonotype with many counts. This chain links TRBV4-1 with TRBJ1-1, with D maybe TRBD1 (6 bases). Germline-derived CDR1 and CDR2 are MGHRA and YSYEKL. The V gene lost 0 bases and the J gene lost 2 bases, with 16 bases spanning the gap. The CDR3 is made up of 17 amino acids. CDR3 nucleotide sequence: TGCGCCAGCAGCCAAGATCTCCGGGGGGCTTTTAACACTGAAGCTTTCTTT. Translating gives CASSQDLRGAFNTEAFF.

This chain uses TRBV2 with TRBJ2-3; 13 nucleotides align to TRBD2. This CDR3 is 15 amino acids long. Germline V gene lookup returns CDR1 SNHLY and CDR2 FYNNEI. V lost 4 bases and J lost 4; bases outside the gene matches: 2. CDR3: CASSVLAGGADTQYF. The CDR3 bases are TGTGCCAGCAGTGTACTAGCGGGAGGGGCAGATACGCAGTATTTT.

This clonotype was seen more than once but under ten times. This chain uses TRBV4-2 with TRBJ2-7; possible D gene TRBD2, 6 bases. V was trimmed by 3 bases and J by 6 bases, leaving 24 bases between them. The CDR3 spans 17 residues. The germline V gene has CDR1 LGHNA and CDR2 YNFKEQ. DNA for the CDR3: TGTGCCAGCAGCCATTACCTACGGGAGACGTCTTGGGGCGAGCAGTACTTC. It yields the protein CASSHYLRETSWGEQYF.

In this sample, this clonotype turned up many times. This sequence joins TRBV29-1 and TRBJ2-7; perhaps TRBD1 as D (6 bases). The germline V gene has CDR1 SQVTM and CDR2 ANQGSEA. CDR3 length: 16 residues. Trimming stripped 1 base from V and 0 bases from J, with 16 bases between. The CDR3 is CSVEGGLAGSSYEQYF. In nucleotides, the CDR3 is TGCAGCGTTGAAGGGGGGCTGGCAGGGAGCTCCTACGAGCAGTACTTC.

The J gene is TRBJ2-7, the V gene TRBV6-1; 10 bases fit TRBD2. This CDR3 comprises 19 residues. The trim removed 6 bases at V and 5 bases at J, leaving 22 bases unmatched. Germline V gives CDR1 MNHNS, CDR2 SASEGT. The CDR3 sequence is CASRLTGRASGRISHEQYF. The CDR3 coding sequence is TGTGCCAGCAGGCTAACAGGGAGGGCTAGCGGGAGAATTAGCCACGAGCAGTACTTC.

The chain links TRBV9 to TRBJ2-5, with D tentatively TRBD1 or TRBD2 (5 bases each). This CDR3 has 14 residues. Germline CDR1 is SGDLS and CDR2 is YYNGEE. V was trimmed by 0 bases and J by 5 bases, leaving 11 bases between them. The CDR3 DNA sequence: TGTGCCAGCAGCGTAGGGGGACCAGTGGAGACCCAGTACTTC. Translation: CASSVGGPVETQYF.

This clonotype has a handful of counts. The CDR3 protein is CATSRQGNEQFF. The CDR3 nucleotides are TGTGCCACCAGCAGGCAGGGGAATGAGCAGTTCTTC. The chain carries TRBV15 and TRBJ2-1, with D possibly being TRBD1 (6 bases). Trimming stripped 3 bases from V and 7 bases from J, with 7 bases between. The CDR3 is made up of 12 amino acids. CDR1 is LNHNV, CDR2 YYDKDF, per germline (reference sequence).

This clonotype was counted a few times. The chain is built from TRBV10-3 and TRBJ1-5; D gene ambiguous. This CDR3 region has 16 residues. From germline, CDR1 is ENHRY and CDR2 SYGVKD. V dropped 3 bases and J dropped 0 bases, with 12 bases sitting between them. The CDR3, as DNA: TGTGCCATCAGTGAAGGCGCCTCTACTAGCAATCAGCCCCAGCATTTT. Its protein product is CAISEGASTSNQPQHF.